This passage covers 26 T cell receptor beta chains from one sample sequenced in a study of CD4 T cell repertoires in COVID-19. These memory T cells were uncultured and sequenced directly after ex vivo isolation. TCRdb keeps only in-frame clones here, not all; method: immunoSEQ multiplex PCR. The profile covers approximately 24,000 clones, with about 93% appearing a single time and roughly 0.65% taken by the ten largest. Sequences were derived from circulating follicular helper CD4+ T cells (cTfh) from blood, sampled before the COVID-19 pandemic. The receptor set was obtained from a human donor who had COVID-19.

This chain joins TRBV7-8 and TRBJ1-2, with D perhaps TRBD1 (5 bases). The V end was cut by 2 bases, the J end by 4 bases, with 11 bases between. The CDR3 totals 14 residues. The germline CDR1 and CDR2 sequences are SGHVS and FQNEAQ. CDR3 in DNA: TGTGCCAGCAGCTTAAGAGGGGAGGTCTATGGCTACACCTTC. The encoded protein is CASSLRGEVYGYTF.

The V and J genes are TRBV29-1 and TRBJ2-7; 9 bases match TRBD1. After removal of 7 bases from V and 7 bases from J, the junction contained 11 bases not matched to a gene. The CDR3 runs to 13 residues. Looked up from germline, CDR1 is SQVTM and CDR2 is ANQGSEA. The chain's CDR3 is CSAVLGQGGEQYF. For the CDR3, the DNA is TGCAGCGCCGTCCTGGGACAGGGAGGGGAGCAGTACTTC.

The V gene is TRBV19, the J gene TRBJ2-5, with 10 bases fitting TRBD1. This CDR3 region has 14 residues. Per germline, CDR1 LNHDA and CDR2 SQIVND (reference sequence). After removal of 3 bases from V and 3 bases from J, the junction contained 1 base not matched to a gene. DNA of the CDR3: TGTGCCAGTAGTATGGGGACAGGGGAAGAGACCCAGTACTTC. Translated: CASSMGTGEETQYF. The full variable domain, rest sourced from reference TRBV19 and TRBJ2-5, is DGGITQSPKYLFRKEGQNVTLSCEQNLNHDAMYWYRQDPGQGLRLIYYSQIVNDFQKGDIAEGYSVSREKKESFPLTVTSAQKNPTAFYLCASSMGTGEETQYFGPGTRLLVL.

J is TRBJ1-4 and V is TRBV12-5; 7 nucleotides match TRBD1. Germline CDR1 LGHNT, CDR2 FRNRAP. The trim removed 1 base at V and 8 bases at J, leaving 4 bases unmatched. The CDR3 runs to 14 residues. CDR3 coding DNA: TGTGCTAGTGGTTTGGGCACAGGGGAGGAAAAACTGTTTTTT. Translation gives CASGLGTGEEKLFF.

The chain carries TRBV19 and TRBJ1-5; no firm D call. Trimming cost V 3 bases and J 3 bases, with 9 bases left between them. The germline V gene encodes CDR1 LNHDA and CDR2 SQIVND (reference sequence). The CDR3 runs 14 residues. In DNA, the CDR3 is TGTGCCAGTAGTATTTTACAGACCAATCAGCCCCAGCATTTT. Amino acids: CASSILQTNQPQHF.

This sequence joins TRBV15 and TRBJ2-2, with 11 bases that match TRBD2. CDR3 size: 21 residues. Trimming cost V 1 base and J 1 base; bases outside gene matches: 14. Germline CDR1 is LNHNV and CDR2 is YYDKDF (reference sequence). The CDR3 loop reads CATSRAFGSSGGALNTGELFF. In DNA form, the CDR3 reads TGTGCCACCAGCAGAGCCTTTGGTAGTAGCGGGGGGGCCCTGAACACCGGGGAGCTGTTTTTT. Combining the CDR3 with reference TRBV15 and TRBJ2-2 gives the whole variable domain DAMVIQNPRYQVTQFGKPVTLSCSQTLNHNVMYWYQQKSSQAPKLLFHYYDKDFNNEADTPDNFQSRRPNTSFCFLDIRSPGLGDTAMYLCATSRAFGSSGGALNTGELFFGEGSRLTVL.

CDR3 coding DNA: TGTGCCAGCTCCCCTCCTATTGGGACATCTCTTGAAGCTTTCTTT. This codes for CASSPPIGTSLEAFF. V and J are TRBV18 and TRBJ1-1; D may be TRBD1 (6 bases). The CDR3 is 15 residues long. Germline lookup yields CDR1 KGHSH and CDR2 LQKENI. Deletions cut 6 bases from V and 7 bases from J, with 21 bases between.

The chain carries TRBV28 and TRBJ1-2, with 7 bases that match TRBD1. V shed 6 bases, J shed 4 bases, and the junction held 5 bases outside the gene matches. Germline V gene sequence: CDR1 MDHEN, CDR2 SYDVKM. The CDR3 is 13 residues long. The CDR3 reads CASSRDSLYGYTF. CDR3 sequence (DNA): TGTGCCAGCAGCCGGGACAGCCTCTATGGCTACACCTTC.

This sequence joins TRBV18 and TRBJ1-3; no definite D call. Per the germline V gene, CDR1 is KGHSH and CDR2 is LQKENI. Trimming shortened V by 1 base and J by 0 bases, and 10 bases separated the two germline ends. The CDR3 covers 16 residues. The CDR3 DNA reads TGTGCCAGCTCACCACGGGTACAGCTCTCTGGAAACACCATATATTTT. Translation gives CASSPRVQLSGNTIYF.

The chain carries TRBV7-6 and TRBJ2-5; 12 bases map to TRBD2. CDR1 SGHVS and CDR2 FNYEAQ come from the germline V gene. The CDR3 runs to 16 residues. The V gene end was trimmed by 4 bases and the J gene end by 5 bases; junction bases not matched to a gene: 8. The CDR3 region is CASSSRLAGVGETQYF. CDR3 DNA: TGTGCCAGCAGCTCCCGACTAGCGGGAGTTGGCGAGACCCAGTACTTC.

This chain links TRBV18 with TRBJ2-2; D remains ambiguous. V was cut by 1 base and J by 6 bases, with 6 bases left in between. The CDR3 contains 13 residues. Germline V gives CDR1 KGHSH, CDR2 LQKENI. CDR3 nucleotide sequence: TGTGCCAGCTCACCACATGCGGCCGGGGAGCTGTTTTTT. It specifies CASSPHAAGELFF.

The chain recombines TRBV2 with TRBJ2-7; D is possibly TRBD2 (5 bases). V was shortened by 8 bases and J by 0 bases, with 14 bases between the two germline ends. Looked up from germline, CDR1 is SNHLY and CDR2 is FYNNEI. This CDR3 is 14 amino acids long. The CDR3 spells CASRRTASSYEQYF. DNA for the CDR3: TGTGCCAGCCGACGGACTGCTAGCTCCTACGAGCAGTACTTC. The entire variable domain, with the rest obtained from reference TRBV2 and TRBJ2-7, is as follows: EPEVTQTPSHQVTQMGQEVILRCVPISNHLYFYWYRQILGQKVEFLVSFYNNEISEKSEIFDDQFSVERPDGSNFTLKIRSTKLEDSAMYFCASRRTASSYEQYFGPGTRLTVT.

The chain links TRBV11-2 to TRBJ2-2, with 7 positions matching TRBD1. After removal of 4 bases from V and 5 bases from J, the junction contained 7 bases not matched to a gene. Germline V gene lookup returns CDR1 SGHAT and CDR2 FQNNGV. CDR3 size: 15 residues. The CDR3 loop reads CASSSQTGTTGELFF. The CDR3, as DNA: TGTGCCAGCAGCTCACAGACAGGGACGACCGGGGAGCTGTTTTTT. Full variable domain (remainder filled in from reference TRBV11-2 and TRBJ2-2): EAGVAQSPRYKIIEKRQSVAFWCNPISGHATLYWYQQILGQGPKLLIQFQNNGVVDDSQLPKDRFSAERLKGVDSTLKIQPAKLEDSAVYLCASSSQTGTTGELFFGEGSRLTVL.

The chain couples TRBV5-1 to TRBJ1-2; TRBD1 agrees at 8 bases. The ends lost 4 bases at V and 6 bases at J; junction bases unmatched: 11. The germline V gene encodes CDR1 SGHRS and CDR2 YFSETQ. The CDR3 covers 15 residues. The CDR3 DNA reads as TGCGCCAGCAGCACTGGGTCAGGGGGCGGCGATGGCTACACCTTC. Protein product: CASSTGSGGGDGYTF.

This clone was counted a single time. Here the CDR3 DNA reads TGCAGCACCTGGGGACAGCTTGGCTACACCTTC. Residues: CSTWGQLGYTF. The rearrangement links TRBV29-1 to TRBJ1-2; 7 nucleotides line up with TRBD1. With 8 bases clipped from V and 7 bases from J, the junction kept 7 bases outside the gene matches. Germline V CDR1 and CDR2: SQVTM, ANQGSEA. The CDR3 sequence is 11 residues long.

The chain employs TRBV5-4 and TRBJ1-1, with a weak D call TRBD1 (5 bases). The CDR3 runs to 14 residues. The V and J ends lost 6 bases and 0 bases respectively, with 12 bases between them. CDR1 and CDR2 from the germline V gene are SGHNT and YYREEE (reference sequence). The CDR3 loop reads CASTTVGLNTEAFF. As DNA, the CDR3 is TGTGCCAGCACCACGGTGGGGCTGAACACTGAAGCTTTCTTT.

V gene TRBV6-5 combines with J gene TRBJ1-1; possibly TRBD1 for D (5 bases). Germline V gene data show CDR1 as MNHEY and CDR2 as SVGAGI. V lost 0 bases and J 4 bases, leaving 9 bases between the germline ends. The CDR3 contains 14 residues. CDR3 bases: TGTGCCAGCAGTTACTCACGGGGGAGCACTGAAGCTTTCTTT. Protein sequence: CASSYSRGSTEAFF.

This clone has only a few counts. As DNA, the CDR3 is TGTGCCAGCAGCGTGGACTTACAGACTAACATTCAGTACTTC. Its protein is CASSVDLQTNIQYF. The rearrangement joins TRBV9 to TRBJ2-4; D is possibly TRBD2 (5 bases). The V gene lost 2 bases and the J gene lost 7 bases, with 13 bases spanning the gap. Germline V gene lookup returns CDR1 SGDLS and CDR2 YYNGEE. The CDR3 has 14 residues.

The CDR3 DNA reads TGTGCCAGCAGTTCCCCCGAGCGGGGGGGTTACAATGAGCAGTTCTTC. This gives the protein CASSSPERGGYNEQFF. The chain combines TRBV6-6 with TRBJ2-1; 10 bases line up with TRBD2. Germline V gene data show CDR1 as MNHNY and CDR2 as SVGAGI (reference sequence). V lost 4 bases and J lost 4; bases outside the gene matches: 7. This CDR3 contains 16 residues.

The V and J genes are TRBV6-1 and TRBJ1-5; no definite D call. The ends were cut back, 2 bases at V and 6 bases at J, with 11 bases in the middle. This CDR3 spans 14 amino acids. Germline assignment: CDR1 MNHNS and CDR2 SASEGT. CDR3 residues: CASSESGGRQPQHF. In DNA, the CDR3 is TGTGCCAGCAGTGAAAGCGGTGGGCGTCAGCCCCAGCATTTT.

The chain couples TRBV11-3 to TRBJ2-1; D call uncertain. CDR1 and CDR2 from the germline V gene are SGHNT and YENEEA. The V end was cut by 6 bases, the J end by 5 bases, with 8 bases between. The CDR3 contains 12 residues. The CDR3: CASSRSDNEQFF. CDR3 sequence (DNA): TGTGCCAGCAGTCGGTCGGACAATGAGCAGTTCTTC.

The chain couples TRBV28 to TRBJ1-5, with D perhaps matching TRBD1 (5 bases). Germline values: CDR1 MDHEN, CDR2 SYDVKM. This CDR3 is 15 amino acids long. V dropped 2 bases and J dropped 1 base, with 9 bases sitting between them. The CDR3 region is CASSLTGQSNQPQHF. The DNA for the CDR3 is TGTGCCAGCAGTTTAACAGGACAAAGCAATCAGCCCCAGCATTTT.

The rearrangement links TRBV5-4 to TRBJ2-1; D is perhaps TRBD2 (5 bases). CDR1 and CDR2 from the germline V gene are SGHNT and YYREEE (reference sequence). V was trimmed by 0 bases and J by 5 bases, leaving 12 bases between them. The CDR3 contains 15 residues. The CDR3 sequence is CASSLGSEAHNEQFF. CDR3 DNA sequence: TGTGCCAGCAGCTTGGGGTCGGAGGCGCACAATGAGCAGTTCTTC. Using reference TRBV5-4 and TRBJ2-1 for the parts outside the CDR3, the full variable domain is ETGVTQSPTHLIKTRGQQVTLRCSSQSGHNTVSWYQQALGQGPQFIFQYYREEENGRGNFPPRFSGLQFPNYSSELNVNALELDDSALYLCASSLGSEAHNEQFFGPGTRLTVL.

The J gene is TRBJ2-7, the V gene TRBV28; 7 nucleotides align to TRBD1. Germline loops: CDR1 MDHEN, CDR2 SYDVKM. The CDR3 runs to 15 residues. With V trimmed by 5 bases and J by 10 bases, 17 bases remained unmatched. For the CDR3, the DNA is TGTGCCAGCAGTGGGCATAAGAGACAGGGAATACTCCAGTACTTC. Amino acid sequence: CASSGHKRQGILQYF.

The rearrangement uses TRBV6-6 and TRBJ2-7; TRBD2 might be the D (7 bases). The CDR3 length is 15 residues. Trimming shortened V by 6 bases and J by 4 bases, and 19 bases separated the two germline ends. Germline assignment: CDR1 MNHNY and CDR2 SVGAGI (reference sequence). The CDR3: CASSDKGGLRYEQYF. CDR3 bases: TGTGCCAGCAGCGATAAGGGGGGGTTGCGATACGAGCAGTACTTC.

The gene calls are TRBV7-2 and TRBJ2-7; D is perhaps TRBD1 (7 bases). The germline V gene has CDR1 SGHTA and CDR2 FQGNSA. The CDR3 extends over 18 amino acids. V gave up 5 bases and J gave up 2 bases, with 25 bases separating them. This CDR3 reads CASSPRGVGLSGTYEQYF. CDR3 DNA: TGTGCCAGCAGCCCCAGGGGGGTTGGGCTGAGCGGCACCTACGAGCAGTACTTC.